This T cell receptor (beta chain) was recovered during a study of blood T cell repertoires in COVID-19. In the study overall: Both acute and convalescent COVID-19 samples were obtained from the United States, Italy and Spain.

The assay was immunoSEQ multiplex PCR, and TCRdb's table has in-frame clones only and misses some. Counted here are approximately 74,000 clones, roughly 83% occurring once; the ten biggest clones make up approximately 2.5%. This clonotype was sampled from a man aged 80 or over with active or convalescent COVID-19. Sequenced input: peripheral blood.

This chain's CDR3 is CASSLVSGQLGPVYEQYF. CDR3 in DNA: TGTGCCAGCAGCTTAGTTTCGGGACAGTTAGGCCCCGTCTACGAGCAGTACTTC. The genes are TRBV7-9 and TRBJ2-7, with 7 positions matching TRBD1. The germline gives CDR1 SEHNR, CDR2 FQNEAQ (reference sequence). V dropped 1 base and J dropped 3; count of bases not matched to a gene: 15. The CDR3 extends over 18 amino acids.